This TCR beta chain is drawn from a study of molecular identifiers for immune sequencing clone quantification. The CDR3 consists of 10 residues. Per the germline V gene, CDR1 is DFQATT and CDR2 is SNEGSKA (reference sequence). TCRdb re-called the PCR reads with MiXCR, one entry per CDR3 protein. The data contain some 680,000 distinct CDR3 sequences, around 25% of them singletons. A remark on this clonotype: One junction end disagrees with the germline gene, perhaps due to a read error.

The source is a human donor in good health. Some libraries in this study had Jurkat cell RNA spiked in. The sample was naive CD8+ T cells from blood, with Jurkat cell RNA spiked in. Specified subset: FACS-sorted CD8+CD4-CCR7+CD45RA+ naive T cells. V and J are TRBV20-1 and TRBJ1-2; D may be TRBD1 (6 bases). The CDR3 here is CSADSYGYAF. The CDR3 DNA is TGCAGTGCGGACAGCTATGGCTACGCCTTC.